These 19 T cell receptor beta chains came from one sample sequenced in a study of a mutant IDH1 vaccine in newly diagnosed glioma. What these receptors recognize is not known. The sample's time point: week 23, last vaccination. Topical imiquimod accompanied each vaccine dose, which consisted of 300 ug of mutant IDH1 20-mer peptide. The repertoire was sequenced with immunoSEQ multiplex PCR; TCRdb's copy has only in-frame clones and lacks some. This sample has around 40,000 clones, with about 75% found just once. The source was PBMCs, collected from a glioma patient whose treatment included an IDH1 peptide vaccine. The receptors come from a man in his forties or fifties with glioma.

The rearrangement joins TRBV6-6 to TRBJ2-7; the match to TRBD1 covers 10 bases. The CDR3 is made up of 14 amino acids. Germline V gene lookup returns CDR1 MNHNY and CDR2 SVGAGI (reference sequence). Unmatched junction bases numbered 2, after V lost 4 bases and J lost 2 bases. CDR3 DNA: TGTGCCAGCAGTTCGGGACAGGGGACCTACGAGCAGTACTTC. Its protein product is CASSSGQGTYEQYF.

The chain couples TRBV5-1 to TRBJ2-7; D assignment may be TRBD1 or TRBD2 (5 bases each). V was shortened by 7 bases and J by 0 bases, with 14 bases between the two germline ends. The CDR3 is 14 residues long. Germline CDR1 and CDR2: SGHRS and YFSETQ. CDR3 bases: TGCGCCAGCTGCCCCGGGACCAGCTCCTACGAGCAGTACTTC. Its protein product is CASCPGTSSYEQYF.

V gene TRBV30 combines with J gene TRBJ2-1; 12 bases align to TRBD2. After removal of 6 bases from V and 9 bases from J, the junction contained 9 bases not matched to a gene. Germline CDR1 is GTSNPN and CDR2 is SVGIG (reference sequence). There are 14 residues in the CDR3. CDR3 amino acids: CACPMTSGGGEQFF. The DNA of the CDR3 is TGTGCCTGTCCTATGACTAGCGGGGGCGGTGAGCAGTTCTTC.

This chain uses TRBV2 with TRBJ1-5; tentatively, D is TRBD1 (5 bases). V lost 2 bases, J lost 1 base, and 12 bases lay in between. This CDR3 has 16 amino acids. The germline V gene has CDR1 SNHLY and CDR2 FYNNEI. This CDR3 reads CASSESGQGSNQPQHF. CDR3 coding DNA: TGTGCCAGCAGTGAATCGGGCCAGGGAAGCAATCAGCCCCAGCATTTT.

The J gene is TRBJ2-7, the V gene TRBV7-2; perhaps D is TRBD1 or TRBD2 (6 bases each). Between the trimmed V and J ends, which lost 5 bases and 4 bases, there was a span of 15 bases. Germline loops: CDR1 SGHTA, CDR2 FQGNSA. This CDR3 is 14 amino acids long. The CDR3 DNA is TGTGCCAGCAGCCAAGATCGGGGGCCGTACGAGCAGTACTTC. This gives the protein CASSQDRGPYEQYF.

This clone was counted a single time. V gene TRBV30 combines with J gene TRBJ2-2; D not certain. The ends were cut back, 4 bases at V and 2 bases at J, with 11 bases in the middle. Looked up from germline, CDR1 is GTSNPN and CDR2 is SVGIG (reference sequence). CDR3 length: 14 amino acids. CDR3 DNA sequence: TGTGCCTGGACTAGAGGATTAAACACCGGGGAGCTGTTTTTT. Translating it yields CAWTRGLNTGELFF.

The chain is built from TRBV7-6 and TRBJ1-4, with D possibly TRBD1 on 5 matching bases. V was cut by 4 bases and J by 4 bases, with 7 bases left in between. There are 13 residues in the CDR3. The germline CDR1 and CDR2 sequences are SGHVS and FNYEAQ. CDR3 in amino acids: CASSSTVNEKLFF. The DNA for the CDR3 is TGTGCCAGCAGCTCGACAGTTAATGAAAAACTGTTTTTT.

A few counts support this clone. The rearrangement links TRBV30 to TRBJ2-7; the D is unclear. With 1 base removed from V and 4 bases from J, the gap between germline ends came to 5 bases. CDR1 is GTSNPN and CDR2 is SVGIG in the germline V gene (reference sequence). This CDR3 region has 11 residues. CDR3 coding DNA: TGTGCCTGGAGTGCGTCTTACGAGCAGTACTTC. This gives the protein CAWSASYEQYF.

The chain has TRBV5-1 and TRBJ2-7, with D tentatively TRBD2 (5 bases). The CDR3 consists of 12 residues. Trimming shortened V by 2 bases and J by 9 bases, and 12 bases separated the two germline ends. The germline V gene encodes CDR1 SGHRS and CDR2 YFSETQ. This chain's CDR3 is CASSFVRAWQYF. In nucleotides, the CDR3 is TGCGCCAGCAGCTTTGTGAGGGCCTGGCAGTACTTC.

The chain has TRBV15 and TRBJ2-2; the match to TRBD1 covers 8 bases. The CDR3 spans 17 residues. Germline values: CDR1 LNHNV, CDR2 YYDKDF (reference sequence). V trimming: 1 base; J trimming: 0 bases; junction bases outside the gene matches: 4. Written as DNA, the CDR3 is TGTGCCACCAGCAGAGGAAAGGACAGGGCGAACACCGGGGAGCTGTTTTTT. It yields the protein CATSRGKDRANTGELFF.

This chain links TRBV5-5 with TRBJ1-1, with TRBD1 identical over 9 bases. The germline V gene has CDR1 SGHKS and CDR2 YYEKEE (reference sequence). The J segment lost 1 base and the V segment lost 3 bases, leaving 1 base of the junction unmatched. The CDR3 runs 14 residues. As DNA, the CDR3 is TGTGCCAGCAGCTGGGGACAGGGGAACACTGAAGCTTTCTTT. Its protein product is CASSWGQGNTEAFF. Full variable domain (rest looked up from reference TRBV5-5 and TRBJ1-1): DAGVTQSPTHLIKTRGQQVTLRCSPISGHKSVSWYQQVLGQGPQFIFQYYEKEERGRGNFPDRFSARQFPNYSSELNVNALLLGDSALYLCASSWGQGNTEAFFGQGTRLTVV.

The V gene is TRBV27, the J gene TRBJ1-1; D not certain. This CDR3 spans 13 amino acids. Germline V gives CDR1 MNHEY, CDR2 SMNVEV (reference sequence). With 3 bases removed from V and 3 bases from J, the gap between germline ends came to 8 bases. This chain's CDR3 is CASSFSSYTEAFF. CDR3 bases: TGTGCCAGCAGTTTTTCGAGTTACACTGAAGCTTTCTTT.

The chain couples TRBV29-1 to TRBJ1-2; 7 bases are shared with TRBD1. V lost 5 bases to trimming and J lost 5 bases; unmatched junction nucleotides: 2. CDR1 and CDR2 from the germline V gene are SQVTM and ANQGSEA. The CDR3 contains 11 residues. The CDR3 DNA follows: TGCAGCGTTAGACAGGGTTATGGCTACACCTTC. Protein: CSVRQGYGYTF. The full variable domain, rest sourced from reference TRBV29-1 and TRBJ1-2, is SAVISQKPSRDICQRGTSLTIQCQVDSQVTMMFWYRQQPGQSLTLIATANQGSEATYESGFVIDKFPISRPNLTFSTLTVSNMSPEDSSIYLCSVRQGYGYTFGSGTRLTVV.

There are a few counts of this clone. This sequence joins TRBV7-8 and TRBJ2-5; a possible D gene is TRBD1 (5 bases). The V end lost 5 bases, the J end lost 5 bases, and 15 bases lay between the germline ends. The CDR3 length is 14 residues. In germline, CDR1 is SGHVS, CDR2 FQNEAQ. This chain's CDR3 is CASSPEAGSETQYF. For the CDR3, the DNA is TGTGCCAGCAGCCCTGAGGCAGGGTCTGAGACCCAGTACTTC.

The rearrangement links TRBV6-5 to TRBJ2-7, with D perhaps matching TRBD1 (6 bases). Between the trimmed V and J ends, which lost 0 bases and 1 base, there was a span of 10 bases. CDR1 and CDR2 from the germline V gene are MNHEY and SVGAGI. This CDR3 is 15 amino acids long. The CDR3 loop is CASSYSNRGSYEQYF. DNA for the CDR3: TGTGCCAGCAGTTACTCGAATAGGGGGTCCTACGAGCAGTACTTC.

The V and J genes are TRBV5-8 and TRBJ1-1; possible D gene TRBD1, 6 bases. CDR1 and CDR2 (germline): SGHTS, YDEGEE. The CDR3 loop spans 16 amino acids. V gave up 0 bases and J gave up 3 bases, with 15 bases separating them. The chain's CDR3 is CASSLGSFGGHTEAFF. As DNA, the CDR3 is TGTGCCAGCAGCTTGGGGTCGTTCGGGGGGCACACTGAAGCTTTCTTT.

The V call is TRBV5-1, the J call TRBJ1-1, with D unresolved. V lost 0 bases and J lost 8, with 17 bases in between. Germline lookup yields CDR1 SGHRS and CDR2 YFSETQ. This CDR3 region has 15 residues. CDR3 nucleotides: TGCGCCAGCAGCTTGGGTTCGGGAATAATAGCCGAAGCTTTCTTT. Encoded protein: CASSLGSGIIAEAFF. The full variable domain, in which reference TRBV5-1 and TRBJ1-1 provide the parts outside the CDR3, is KAGVTQTPRYLIKTRGQQVTLSCSPISGHRSVSWYQQTPGQGLQFLFEYFSETQRNKGNFPGRFSGRQFSNSRSEMNVSTLELGDSALYLCASSLGSGIIAEAFFGQGTRLTVV.

This rearrangement joins TRBV30 to TRBJ1-3; no clear D gene. Per germline, CDR1 GTSNPN and CDR2 SVGIG (reference sequence). This CDR3 is built from 14 residues. Trimming took 2 bases from V and 0 from J, leaving 8 bases between them. In nucleotides, the CDR3 is TGTGCCTGGAGTTACATCTCCTCTGGAAACACCATATATTTT. Protein: CAWSYISSGNTIYF. Complete variable domain (other parts from reference TRBV30 and TRBJ1-3): SQTIHQWPATLVQPVGSPLSLECTVEGTSNPNLYWYRQAAGRGLQLLFYSVGIGQISSEVPQNLSASRPQDRQFILSSKKLLLSDSGFYLCAWSYISSGNTIYFGEGSWLTVV.

V is TRBV4-1 and J is TRBJ2-5; D remains unclear. Germline loops: CDR1 MGHRA, CDR2 YSYEKL. V lost 0 bases and J lost 5, with 13 bases in between. The CDR3 loop spans 15 amino acids. CDR3 sequence reads: CASSQDQRRVETQYF. The CDR3 nucleotides read TGCGCCAGCAGCCAAGATCAGAGAAGGGTTGAGACCCAGTACTTC.